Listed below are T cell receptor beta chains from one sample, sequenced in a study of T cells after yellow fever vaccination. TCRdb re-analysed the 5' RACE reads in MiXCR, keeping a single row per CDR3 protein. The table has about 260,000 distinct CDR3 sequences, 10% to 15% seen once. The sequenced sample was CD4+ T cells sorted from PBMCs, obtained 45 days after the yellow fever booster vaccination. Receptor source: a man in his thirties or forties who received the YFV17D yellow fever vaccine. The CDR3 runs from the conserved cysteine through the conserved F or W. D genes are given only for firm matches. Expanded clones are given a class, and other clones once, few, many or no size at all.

CASSLGLGYEQYF,TGTGCCAGCAGCTTGGGTCTCGGGTACGAGCAGTACTTC,TRBJ2-7,many,-,TRBV5-4
CASRRHADEKLFF,TGTGCCAGCAGAAGACACGCCGACGAAAAACTGTTTTTT,TRBJ1-4,-,-,TRBV7-2
CSAPGPGNTIYF,TGCAGTGCTCCGGGGCCTGGAAACACCATATATTTT,TRBJ1-3,-,-,TRBV20-1
CAMSPGVTYEQYF,TGTGCCATGAGCCCGGGGGTCACCTACGAGCAGTACTTC,TRBJ2-7,-,-,TRBV5-2
CASSFTSGGVNEQFF,TGTGCCAGCAGCTTCACCAGCGGGGGAGTGAATGAGCAGTTCTTC,TRBJ2-1,few,TRBD2,TRBV11-2
CASSPPGARTDTQYF,TGTGCCAGCTCACCGCCCGGCGCCCGCACAGATACGCAGTATTTT,TRBJ2-3,-,-,TRBV18
CASSRAQNIQYF,TGTGCCAGCAGCCGGGCTCAAAACATTCAGTACTTC,TRBJ2-4,few,-,TRBV7-9
CSANPAGTSGYSSYEQYF,TGCAGTGCTAACCCGGCCGGGACTAGCGGATATAGCTCCTACGAGCAGTACTTC,TRBJ2-7,few,TRBD2,TRBV20-1
CAISLAGGPETQYF,TGTGCCATCAGCCTAGCGGGAGGGCCCGAGACCCAGTACTTC,TRBJ2-5,-,TRBD2,TRBV10-3
CASSRTDIDNEQFF,TGTGCCAGCAGTCGGACAGACATAGACAATGAGCAGTTCTTC,TRBJ2-1,-,-,TRBV6-2/TRBV6-3
CASSERAGPYEQYF,TGTGCCAGCAGCGAAAGGGCTGGGCCCTACGAGCAGTACTTC,TRBJ2-7,-,-,TRBV7-9
CASSLEGRIETQYF,TGTGCCAGCAGCTTAGAGGGACGTATAGAGACCCAGTACTTC,TRBJ2-5,-,-,TRBV7-2
CASSPRGTSNQPQHF,TGTGCCAGCAGTCCTCGGGGCACTAGCAATCAGCCCCAGCATTTT,TRBJ1-5,-,-,TRBV6-1
CASSLSGVAGKNEQYF,TGTGCCAGCAGCTTATCAGGGGTAGCGGGAAAGAACGAGCAGTACTTC,TRBJ2-7,-,TRBD2,TRBV7-2
CASRPRQYSGNTIYF,TGTGCCAGCAGGCCTAGACAGTACTCTGGAAACACCATATATTTT,TRBJ1-3,once,-,TRBV6-1
CASSDTGTPNTEAFF,TGTGCCAGCAGTGACACCGGGACTCCGAACACTGAAGCTTTCTTT,TRBJ1-1,many,-,TRBV6-1
CASSSGTNTGELFF,TGTGCCAGCAGCTCCGGGACCAACACCGGGGAGCTGTTTTTT,TRBJ2-2,-,-,TRBV7-6
CATSRDKRPFVHNEQFF,TGTGCCACCAGCAGAGATAAACGTCCCTTCGTCCACAATGAGCAGTTCTTC,TRBJ2-1,-,-,TRBV15
CASSRGTQETQYF,TGTGCCAGCAGCCGCGGCACCCAAGAGACCCAGTACTTC,TRBJ2-5,-,-,TRBV7-2
CASSFGPRYEQYF,TGCGCCAGCAGCTTCGGACCCCGCTACGAGCAGTACTTC,TRBJ2-7,many,-,TRBV5-1
CASSSPDRHQPQHF,TGTGCCAGCAGTTCCCCCGACAGGCATCAGCCCCAGCATTTT,TRBJ1-5,-,-,TRBV12-3/TRBV12-4
CASSPRDSYGYTF,TGCGCCAGCAGCCCGAGGGACAGTTATGGCTACACCTTC,TRBJ1-2,-,TRBD1,TRBV4-1
CASMEGTSLTGELFF,TGTGCCAGCATGGAGGGGACGAGTCTCACCGGGGAGCTGTTTTTT,TRBJ2-2,-,-,TRBV2
CASSRLAGGGTDTQYF,TGTGCCAGCAGCAGACTAGCGGGTGGTGGGACAGATACGCAGTATTTT,TRBJ2-3,many,TRBD2,TRBV12-3/TRBV12-4
CSARSPGQGFHTQYF,TGCAGTGCTAGGTCCCCGGGACAGGGTTTTCATACGCAGTATTTT,TRBJ2-3,many,TRBD1,TRBV20-1
CASSGSGFYTQYF,TGTGCCAGCAGTGGCTCCGGGTTCTATACGCAGTATTTT,TRBJ2-3,few,-,TRBV12-3/TRBV12-4
CASSFNLAGVRLTGELFF,TGTGCCAGCAGTTTTAACCTAGCGGGAGTACGATTAACCGGGGAGCTGTTTTTT,TRBJ2-2,few,TRBD2,TRBV12-3/TRBV12-4
CSAKVWGTDTQYF,TGCAGTGCTAAGGTTTGGGGCACAGATACGCAGTATTTT,TRBJ2-3,once,-,TRBV20-1
CASSGEPTDTQYF,TGCGCCAGCAGCGGGGAGCCCACAGATACGCAGTATTTT,TRBJ2-3,-,-,TRBV5-1
CASSLMGSGNNEQFF,TGTGCCAGCAGCTTAATGGGTAGCGGCAACAATGAGCAGTTCTTC,TRBJ2-1,few,-,TRBV11-2
CASKAGDGDEQFF,TGTGCCAGCAAGGCGGGAGACGGTGATGAGCAGTTCTTC,TRBJ2-1,few,TRBD2,TRBV2
CASSRLAHGVDTQYF,TGTGCCAGCAGCCGACTAGCGCACGGGGTAGATACGCAGTATTTT,TRBJ2-3,few,TRBD2,TRBV12-3/TRBV12-4
CASSLAPGQPQHF,TGCGCCAGCAGCTTGGCCCCAGGTCAGCCCCAGCATTTT,TRBJ1-5,few,-,TRBV5-1
CASSLVSQVGSPLHF,TGTGCCAGCAGCTTGGTGTCCCAGGTTGGTTCACCCCTCCACTTT,TRBJ1-6,-,-,TRBV5-6
CASSAPGQGKQFF,TGTGCCAGCAGCGCCCCGGGACAGGGGAAGCAGTTCTTC,TRBJ2-1,few,TRBD1,TRBV7-6
CASSSGQPADTQYF,TGCGCCAGCAGCTCGGGACAGCCAGCAGATACGCAGTATTTT,TRBJ2-3,many,TRBD1,TRBV5-1
CATSDLTGVEGYTF,TGTGCCACCAGTGACCTGACAGGGGTGGAAGGCTACACCTTC,TRBJ1-2,few,TRBD1,TRBV24-1
CAISESPGGSEQYF,TGTGCCATCAGTGAGTCCCCAGGGGGCTCCGAGCAGTACTTC,TRBJ2-7,few,TRBD1,TRBV10-3
CASSPLSGRVSDTQYF,TGTGCCAGCAGTCCTCTTAGCGGGAGGGTATCAGATACGCAGTATTTT,TRBJ2-3,few,TRBD2,TRBV6-1
CASSMGSNLRALKSEETQYF,TGCGCCAGCAGCATGGGCTCCAACCTGCGCGCCCTCAAAAGTGAAGAGACCCAGTACTTC,TRBJ2-5,few,-,TRBV5-1
CASSLDGGGQPQHF,TGTGCCAGCAGCTTAGATGGGGGAGGGCAGCCCCAGCATTTT,TRBJ1-5,many,-,TRBV7-2
CASSSQTRFRTDTQYF,TGTGCCAGCAGTTCCCAGACCAGATTTCGCACAGATACGCAGTATTTT,TRBJ2-3,-,-,TRBV6-5
CSARGTAQQETQYF,TGCAGTGCCAGGGGCACAGCCCAACAAGAGACCCAGTACTTC,TRBJ2-5,few,-,TRBV20-1
CASRAGGINEQFF,TGTGCCAGCAGAGCGGGAGGGATAAATGAGCAGTTCTTC,TRBJ2-1,-,TRBD2,TRBV12-3/TRBV12-4
CASSPPSRATDTQYF,TGTGCCAGCTCACCACCGTCGCGGGCCACAGATACGCAGTATTTT,TRBJ2-3,few,-,TRBV18
CASSLGTRAYNEQFF,TGTGCCAGCAGCTTGGGGACTAGAGCCTACAATGAGCAGTTCTTC,TRBJ2-1,few,TRBD2,TRBV5-4